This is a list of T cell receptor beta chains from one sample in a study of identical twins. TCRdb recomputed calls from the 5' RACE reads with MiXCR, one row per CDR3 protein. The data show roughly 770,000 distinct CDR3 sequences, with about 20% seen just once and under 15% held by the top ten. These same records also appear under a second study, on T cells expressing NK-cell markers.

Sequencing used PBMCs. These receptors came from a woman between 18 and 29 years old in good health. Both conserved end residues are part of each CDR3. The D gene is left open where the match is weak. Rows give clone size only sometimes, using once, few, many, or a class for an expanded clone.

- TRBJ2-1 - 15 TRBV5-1 TGCGCCAGCAGCTTGGAGGCAGGGTTGGTGAATGAGCAGTTCTTC CASSLEAGLVNEQFF
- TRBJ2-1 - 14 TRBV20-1 TGCAGTGCTAGGAGAGGGGTTGACTACAATGAGCAGTTCTTC CSARRGVDYNEQFF
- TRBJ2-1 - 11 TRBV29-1 TGCAGCGTTGGCCTGATCAATGAGCAGTTCTTC CSVGLINEQFF
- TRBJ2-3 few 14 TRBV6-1 TGTGCCAGCAGTCCGGCGGGGAACACAGATACGCAGTATTTT CASSPAGNTDTQYF
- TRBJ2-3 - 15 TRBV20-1 TGCAGTGCTCAAAGGGACGGGTCTAGCACAGATACGCAGTATTTT CSAQRDGSSTDTQYF
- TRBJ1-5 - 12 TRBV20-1 TGCAGTTGTGGACATGCGAATCAGCCCCAGCATTTT CSCGHANQPQHF
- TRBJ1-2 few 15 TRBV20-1 TGCAGTGCTAGAGATTTTGGGGGGAGCTATGATGGCTACACCTTC CSARDFGGSYDGYTF
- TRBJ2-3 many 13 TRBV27 TGTGCCAGCAGTTTAGTAGTTGGGGATACGCAGTATTTT CASSLVVGDTQYF
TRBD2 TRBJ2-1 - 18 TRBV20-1 TGCAGTCACACAACCGGGACTAGCGGGAGGGAGCCCTACAAGGAGCAGTTCTTC CSHTTGTSGREPYKEQFF
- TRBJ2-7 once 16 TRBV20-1 TGCAGTGCCCGGAACGTCGTTGGCGGGCTCTCCTACGAGCAGTACTTC CSARNVVGGLSYEQYF
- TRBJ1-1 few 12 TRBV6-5 TGTGCCAGCAGGCTTGGGCACACTGAAGCTTTCTTT CASRLGHTEAFF
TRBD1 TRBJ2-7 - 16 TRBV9 TGTGCCAGCAGCGTAGGTGGGACAGGGGGAGACTACGAGCAGTACTTC CASSVGGTGGDYEQYF